This entry concerns a single T cell receptor beta chain. V was pared by 3 bases and J by 9 bases, with 18 bases between. The CDR3 sequence is 16 residues long. Germline-derived CDR1 and CDR2 are MNHEY and SMNVEV (reference sequence). Use of 60 Vbeta and 13 Jbeta primers characterized the PCR. The table came from immunoSEQ multiplex PCR; TCRdb's copy has only in-frame clones and leaves some out. The repertoire holds some 190,000 clones, with approximately 83% as singletons. This specimen belongs to a study of cytomegalovirus exposure and HLA in healthy donors. The chain recombines TRBV27 with TRBJ1-6; TRBD1 is a possible D gene (6 bases). The receptor was derived from a boy between 2 and 10 years old in good health and CMV-seronegative. Sequencing input: PBMCs. CDR3 region: CASSFSGGGSGSPLHF. The CDR3, as DNA: TGTGCCAGCAGTTTCTCTGGCGGGGGCAGTGGTTCACCCCTCCACTTT.